Listed below are T cell receptor beta chains from one sample, sequenced in a study of blood T cell repertoires in COVID-19. Profiled with immunoSEQ multiplex PCR; TCRdb holds only in-frame clones, not every one. The sample includes 360,000 or so clones, roughly 90% seen only once; the top ten take roughly 4%. The specimen sequenced was peripheral blood. The receptors originated from a woman aged 55-69 years with COVID-19, enrolled during active disease. Each CDR3 is given with its conserved first and last residue. D genes are given only for firm matches. Expanded clones get a size class; other rows say once, few or many, or leave the size out.

D gene,clone size,J gene,V gene,CDR3 protein,CDR3 DNA
NA,NA,TRBJ1-4,TRBV6-5,CASSPTGRGEKLFF,TGTGCCAGCAGTCCAACAGGGAGGGGTGAAAAACTGTTTTTT
NA,NA,TRBJ1-4,TRBV7-9,CASSIQGSTNEKLFF,TGTGCCAGCAGTATACAGGGTTCCACTAATGAAAAACTGTTTTTT
TRBD1,NA,TRBJ1-2,TRBV9,CASSVEGTGYYGYTF,TGTGCCAGCAGCGTAGAGGGGACAGGGTACTATGGCTACACCTTC
TRBD2,NA,TRBJ2-1,TRBV6-6,CATTGLAGGQGEQFF,TGTGCCACCACCGGACTAGCGGGGGGGCAAGGTGAGCAGTTCTTC
TRBD1,once,TRBJ1-6,TRBV20-1,CSASADRGNSPLHF,TGCAGTGCTAGTGCGGACAGGGGGAATTCACCCCTCCACTTT
NA,NA,TRBJ1-5,TRBV4-2,CASSQTGTTYSNQPQHF,TGTGCCAGCAGCCAAACCGGGACAACGTATAGCAATCAGCCCCAGCATTTT
NA,NA,TRBJ2-3,TRBV11-3,CASSLRQGGTDTQYF,TGTGCCAGCAGCTTGCGGCAGGGCGGCACAGATACGCAGTATTTT
NA,NA,TRBJ2-7,TRBV12-3/TRBV12-4,CASSKHSYEQYF,TGTGCCAGCAGTAAACACTCCTACGAGCAGTACTTC
NA,NA,TRBJ1-3,TRBV7-3,CASSLGSGAGNTIYF,TGTGCCAGCAGCCTAGGGTCAGGGGCCGGAAACACCATATATTTT
TRBD1,NA,TRBJ2-7,TRBV19,CASSMIRQGVGSEQYF,TGTGCCAGTAGTATGATCCGGCAGGGGGTAGGCTCCGAGCAGTACTTC
NA,NA,TRBJ1-3,TRBV6-5,CASTRDISGNTIYF,TGTGCCAGCACCAGGGACATCTCTGGAAACACCATATATTTT
NA,NA,TRBJ1-1,TRBV29-1,CSTWTRNTEAFF,TGCAGCACCTGGACAAGGAACACTGAAGCTTTCTTT
NA,once,TRBJ1-2,TRBV12-3/TRBV12-4,CASSLSGYTF,TGTGCCAGCAGTTTGAGCGGCTACACCTTC
TRBD1,NA,TRBJ2-1,TRBV5-1,CASSGGQGPYNEQFF,TGCGCCAGCAGCGGGGGACAGGGCCCCTACAATGAGCAGTTCTTC
NA,NA,TRBJ2-5,TRBV9,CASSRTARGGETQYF,TGTGCCAGCAGCAGGACAGCCCGGGGAGGGGAGACCCAGTACTTC
NA,NA,TRBJ2-7,TRBV6-5,CASSRGSSYEQYF,TGTGCCAGCAGTCGGGGGAGCTCCTACGAGCAGTACTTC
NA,NA,TRBJ1-1,TRBV27,CASSLNSGGRLNTEAFF,TGTGCCAGCAGTTTAAACTCGGGGGGACGCTTGAACACTGAAGCTTTCTTT
TRBD1,NA,TRBJ1-5,TRBV10-3,CAISESQGGNQPQHF,TGTGCCATCAGTGAGTCCCAGGGGGGCAATCAGCCCCAGCATTTT
TRBD1,NA,TRBJ1-2,TRBV6-1,CASSENAGTDQDYGYTF,TGTGCCAGCAGTGAAAATGCCGGGACAGACCAAGACTATGGCTACACCTTC
TRBD1,NA,TRBJ1-1,TRBV7-2,CASSSGGQGNTEAFF,TGTGCCAGCAGCTCCGGGGGACAGGGGAACACTGAAGCTTTCTTT
TRBD2,NA,TRBJ2-5,TRBV7-9,CASSPFFPGGETQYF,TGTGCCAGCAGCCCTTTTTTCCCGGGAGGGGAGACCCAGTACTTC
NA,NA,TRBJ2-3,TRBV7-3,CASNYRASTDTQYF,TGTGCCAGCAATTACAGGGCGAGCACAGATACGCAGTATTTT
NA,NA,TRBJ1-5,TRBV2,CASSAGLNQPQHF,TGTGCCAGCAGTGCAGGGTTAAATCAGCCCCAGCATTTT
NA,NA,TRBJ1-2,TRBV11-2,CASSLDGRGYTF,TGTGCCAGCAGCTTAGATGGGAGAGGCTACACCTTC
TRBD2,NA,TRBJ2-1,TRBV11-2,CASSLSLAGGTNEQFF,TGTGCCAGCAGCTTAAGCCTAGCGGGGGGGACCAATGAGCAGTTCTTC
TRBD1,NA,TRBJ1-4,TRBV7-9,CASSFTGTGGEKLFF,TGTGCCAGCAGCTTTACCGGGACAGGGGGTGAAAAACTGTTTTTT
NA,NA,TRBJ1-1,TRBV18,CASSPPTGNTEAFF,TGTGCCAGCTCACCACCGACAGGGAACACTGAAGCTTTCTTT
NA,NA,TRBJ1-5,TRBV27,CASSPRQASSNQPQHF,TGTGCCAGCAGTCCAAGACAGGCATCAAGCAATCAGCCCCAGCATTTT
NA,NA,TRBJ1-6,TRBV7-2,CASSRESSYNSPLHF,TGTGCCAGCAGCAGAGAGAGCTCCTATAATTCACCCCTCCACTTT
NA,NA,TRBJ1-2,TRBV10-3,CAISDHAASSNYGYTF,TGTGCCATCAGTGACCATGCGGCCAGCTCAAACTATGGCTACACCTTC
NA,NA,TRBJ1-6,TRBV28,CASRRLTDSYNSPLHF,TGTGCCAGCCGCCGACTGACCGACTCCTATAATTCACCCCTCCACTTT
NA,NA,TRBJ1-1,TRBV6-5,CASSYSGRRAFF,TGTGCCAGCAGTTACTCGGGGCGTAGAGCTTTCTTT
NA,NA,TRBJ1-1,TRBV12-3/TRBV12-4,CASRRWRTEAFF,TGTGCCAGCAGACGGTGGAGAACTGAAGCTTTCTTT
NA,NA,TRBJ2-7,TRBV30,CAWSEQGYEQYF,TGTGCCTGGAGTGAACAGGGCTACGAGCAGTACTTC
TRBD1,few,TRBJ1-2,TRBV25-1,CASSEQGAVYGYTF,TGTGCCAGCAGTGAGCAGGGGGCCGTCTATGGCTACACCTTC
TRBD2,once,TRBJ2-1,TRBV7-3,CASSLDQRGPYNEQFF,TGTGCCAGCAGCTTAGACCAGCGGGGGCCCTACAATGAGCAGTTCTTC
TRBD2,NA,TRBJ2-3,TRBV19,CASSMRRGGLTDTQYF,TGTGCCAGTAGTATGCGGCGGGGGGGCCTCACAGATACGCAGTATTTT
NA,NA,TRBJ1-4,TRBV19,CASSREFTNEKLFF,TGTGCCAGTAGTCGGGAATTTACTAATGAAAAACTGTTTTTT
NA,NA,TRBJ2-5,TRBV12-5,CASGFRETQYF,TGTGCTAGTGGTTTTCGTGAGACCCAGTACTTC
TRBD1,NA,TRBJ2-3,TRBV18,CASSSGGRDTQYF,TGTGCCAGCTCATCAGGGGGACGAGATACGCAGTATTTT
TRBD1,NA,TRBJ2-3,TRBV10-2,CASNQGADTQYF,TGCGCCAGCAACCAGGGGGCAGATACGCAGTATTTT
NA,NA,TRBJ1-6,TRBV30,CAWSTSRFDNSPLHF,TGTGCCTGGAGTACCTCTCGGTTCGATAATTCACCCCTCCACTTT
NA,NA,TRBJ2-1,TRBV9,CASSVATGGAEQFF,TGTGCCAGCAGCGTAGCTACAGGAGGGGCTGAGCAGTTCTTC
TRBD1,NA,TRBJ1-2,TRBV29-1,CSLGTVTNYGYTF,TGCAGCCTTGGGACAGTCACTAACTATGGCTACACCTTC
TRBD1,NA,TRBJ1-6,TRBV6-6,CASSPTGVENSPLHF,TGTGCCAGCAGTCCCACAGGGGTCGAGAATTCACCCCTCCACTTT